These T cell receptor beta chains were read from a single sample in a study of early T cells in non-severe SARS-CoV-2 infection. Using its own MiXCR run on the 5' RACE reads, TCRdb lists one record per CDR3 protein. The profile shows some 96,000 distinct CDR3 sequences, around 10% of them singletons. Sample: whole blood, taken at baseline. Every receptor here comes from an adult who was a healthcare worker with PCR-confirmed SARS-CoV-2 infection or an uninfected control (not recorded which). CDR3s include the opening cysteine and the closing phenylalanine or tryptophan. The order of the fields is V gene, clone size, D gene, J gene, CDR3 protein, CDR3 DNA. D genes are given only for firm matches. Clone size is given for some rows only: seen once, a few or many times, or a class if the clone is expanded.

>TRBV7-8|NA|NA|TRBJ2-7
CASSFAYEQYF
TGTGCCAGCAGTTTTGCCTACGAGCAGTACTTC
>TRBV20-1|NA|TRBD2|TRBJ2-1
CSASGLAEYNEQFF
TGCAGTGCTAGCGGACTAGCGGAGTACAATGAGCAGTTCTTC
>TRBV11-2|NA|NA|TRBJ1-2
CASSLVSGDGYTF
TGTGCCAGCAGCTTAGTCTCTGGGGATGGCTACACCTTC
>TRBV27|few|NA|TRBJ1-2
CASRKGSANYGYTF
TGTGCCAGCAGGAAGGGGTCCGCTAACTATGGCTACACCTTC
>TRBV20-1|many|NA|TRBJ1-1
CSARDPDRMNTEAFF
TGCAGTGCTAGAGACCCGGATCGTATGAACACTGAAGCTTTCTTT
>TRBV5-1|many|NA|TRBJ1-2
CASSLSTEAYGYTF
TGCGCCAGCAGCTTATCTACAGAGGCCTATGGCTACACCTTC
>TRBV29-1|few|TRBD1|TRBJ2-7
CSVEGQGASYEQYF
TGCAGCGTTGAAGGACAGGGGGCATCCTACGAGCAGTACTTC
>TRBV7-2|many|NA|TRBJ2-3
CASSLASVTDTQYF
TGTGCCAGCAGCTTAGCTAGCGTCACAGATACGCAGTATTTT
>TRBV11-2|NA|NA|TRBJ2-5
CASSLLRGTGQETQYF
TGTGCCAGCAGCTTGCTCCGCGGGACGGGTCAAGAGACCCAGTACTTC
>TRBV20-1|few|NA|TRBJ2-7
CSARPGGRTYEQYF
TGCAGTGCTAGACCCGGGGGACGGACCTACGAGCAGTACTTC